The TCR beta chain under discussion was sequenced for a study of shared clonotypes between healthy human individuals. This clone was found a few times. Germline CDR1 WNHNN, CDR2 SYGVQD (reference sequence). The V end was cut by 4 bases, the J end by 6 bases, with 10 bases between. The CDR3 runs 12 residues. At the deep level, the assay was run. Assay used: immunoSEQ multiplex PCR; TCRdb lists only in-frame clones, some missing. Of nearly 1 million clones in the sample, roughly 72% were seen once. Sequencing used memory CD4+ T cells sorted from blood. Subset denoted: CD45RA-negative fraction. J is TRBJ2-7 and V is TRBV10-1; no definite D call. This TCR was recovered from a young man in good health. As DNA, the CDR3 is TGCGCCAGCAGTGGGTTAGGACGCGAGCAGTACTTC. Translation gives CASSGLGREQYF.